This TCR beta chain was profiled in a study of PD-1 blockade in classical Hodgkin lymphoma (TCRdb year 2020). Regarding the research as a whole: Nivolumab dosing was 3 mg/kg intravenously every 2 weeks, continuing until either disease progression or unacceptable toxicity. To define a peripheral blood immune signature of response to PD-1 blockade in classical Hodgkin lymphoma, the study combined TCR beta sequencing with CyTOF.

Comment on this clone: It has no known antigen specificity. Base qualities are not recorded, but no much larger clone differs from it by a single base.

Here V drops 3 bases and J drops 4 bases, and the junction holds 16 bases not matched to any gene. CDR1 and CDR2 are drawn from the germline V gene (reference sequence): SGHNT, YYREEE. Taken from cysteine to phenylalanine, the CDR3 has 19 residues. Here the CDR3 DNA is all that survives: 57 bases in frame from base 1. What the study reported, not specific to this receptor: By C4D1, a significant rise was seen in CD4+ TCR diversity but not in CD8+ TCR diversity (p=0.0027 vs p=0.16), and the rise was most apparent among complete responders (p=0.02). Baseline TCR diversity was reported as lower in newly diagnosed patients than in healthy donors, and lower still in relapsed/refractory patients. Lower diversity was observed in patients in whom nivolumab was started less than 1 year after ASCT, and these patients were excluded from later analyses so that confounding by immune reconstitution would be avoided. The study was limited to a single clinical trial cohort, and causes of repertoire differences, possibly disease activity or prior therapy, remained undefined. Baseline diversity similar to that of newly diagnosed patients was observed in trial patients achieving complete response, whereas significantly lower diversity was observed in partial responders and progressors.

The Qiagen DNeasy kit was used to extract genomic DNA both from unsorted PBMCs and from the negatively selected CD4+ and CD8+ fractions. TCR beta CDR3 regions were subjected to amplification by immunoSEQ multiplex PCR with primers that anneal to V and J segments. Amplification bias was minimized using a synthetic immune receptor repertoire, and residual bias was removed computationally after sequencing. In the original analysis: Custom Python scripts were used to quantify repertoire diversity as the Shannon entropy index. Unsorted, CD4+ and CD8+ repertoires were analyzed separately, except in combined analyses where CD4+ and CD8+ sequences were merged in silico. Clonal expansion was defined as at least a 2-fold frequency increase after treatment relative to C1D1, with a pseudocount of 0.5 for undetected baseline clones. Clones with 0 or 1 copy at C1D1 were defined as singleton clones, while clones with 2 or more copies were defined as non-singleton clones. Clones expanded in unsorted samples were assigned a CD4+, CD8+ or unknown annotation through matching of protein sequences in sorted samples from the same patient. Wilcoxon tests on paired samples were used to test changes in diversity from C1D1 to C4D1. Entries here come from immuneACCESS through TCRdb and include only in-frame sequences with V and J called. Some clones fail to appear in such tables; in the studies checked, an unresolved V gene covers under half of the shortfall, and the cause of the remainder is unknown. V, J and clone size were drawn from that table, and D and trimming were deduced from the DNA. The sample includes roughly 96,000 clones, with 89% observed a single time. In total, the top ten clones hold around 10% of the sample.

The intended sense of this specimen's time point label: cycle 2 day 1 (C2D1) of nivolumab. All trial patients had relapsed after autologous stem cell transplantation, with cohorts A, B and C differing in prior brentuximab vedotin exposure. The trial cohort comprised some 60 patients with relapsed/refractory classical Hodgkin lymphoma whose best overall responses were complete response, partial response or progressive disease. Trial patients were treated with single-agent nivolumab in the multi-cohort phase II CheckMate 205 trial. Best overall response was determined by an independent review committee according to the 2007 International Working Group response criteria. Trial PBMCs were obtained immediately prior to nivolumab initiation (C1D1) and on therapy at cycle 2 day 1 and cycle 4 day 1. Peripheral blood was collected in 8 mL Vacutainer Cell Preparation Tubes, from which PBMCs were isolated by centrifugation and then cryopreserved.

The sequence joins TRBV5-4 to TRBJ1-2, with 12 bases in between that match TRBD1. This material consisted of peripheral blood mononuclear cells (PBMCs), taken before the second cycle of nivolumab. The clonotype was recovered from a human donor with classical Hodgkin lymphoma. The CDR3 reads CASSSIWGTGGPLSYGYTF. The nucleotide sequence is given as TGTGCCAGCAGCTCCATATGGGGGACAGGGGGCCCACTATCCTATGGCTACACCTTC.